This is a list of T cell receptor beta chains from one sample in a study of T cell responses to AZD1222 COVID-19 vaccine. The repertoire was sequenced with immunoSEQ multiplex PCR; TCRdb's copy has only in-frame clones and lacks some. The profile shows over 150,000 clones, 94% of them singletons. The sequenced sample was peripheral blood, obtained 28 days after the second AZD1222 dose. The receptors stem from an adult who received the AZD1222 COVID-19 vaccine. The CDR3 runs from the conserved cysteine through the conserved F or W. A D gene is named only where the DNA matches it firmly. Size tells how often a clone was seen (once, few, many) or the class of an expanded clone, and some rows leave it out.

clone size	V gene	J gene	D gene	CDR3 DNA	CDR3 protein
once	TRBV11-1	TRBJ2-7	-	TGTGCCAGCAGCTTACGGGGGAACCACTACGAGCAGTACTTC	CASSLRGNHYEQYF
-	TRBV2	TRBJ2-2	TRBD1	TGTGCCAGCAGGCCGACAGGGGGAGTATCCGGGGAGCTGTTTTTT	CASRPTGGVSGELFF
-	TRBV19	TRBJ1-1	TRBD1	TGTGCCAGTACTCCCTTCGGGCAGGGGGCGAGCACTGAAGCTTTCTTT	CASTPFGQGASTEAFF
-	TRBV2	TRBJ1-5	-	TGTGCCAGCAGTTCCGGGACGGGAGATTATCAGCCCCAGCATTTT	CASSSGTGDYQPQHF
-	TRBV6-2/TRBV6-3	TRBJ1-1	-	TGTGCCAGCAGTTATTCGGGGTTCTCGACTGAAGCTTTCTTT	CASSYSGFSTEAFF
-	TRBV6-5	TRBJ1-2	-	TGTGCCAGCAGTATCAGGGCTTCAGAGAACTATGGCTACACCTTC	CASSIRASENYGYTF
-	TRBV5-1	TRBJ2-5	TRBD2	TGCGCCAGCAGCTTGGCACTAGCGGGAGTTGAGACCCAGTACTTC	CASSLALAGVETQYF
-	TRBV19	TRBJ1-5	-	TGTGCCAGTAGTCCAGGGACGTCCAATCAGCCCCAGCATTTT	CASSPGTSNQPQHF
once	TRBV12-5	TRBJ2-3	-	TGTGCTAGTGGTTTGGACCCCCCAGATACGCAGTATTTT	CASGLDPPDTQYF
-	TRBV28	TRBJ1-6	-	TGTGCCAGCAGTTCACCATCGGCCCGACAGGACTATAATTCACCCCTCCACTTT	CASSSPSARQDYNSPLHF
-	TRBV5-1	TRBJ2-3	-	TGCGCCAGCAGCGTGAGGACTGGAGATACGCAGTATTTT	CASSVRTGDTQYF
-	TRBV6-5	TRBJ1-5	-	TGTGCCAGCAGTTACGACGGACAAGGATCCCCCCAGCATTTT	CASSYDGQGSPQHF
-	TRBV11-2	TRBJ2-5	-	TGTGCCAGCAGCTTAGATGGTCAAGGGGCCGGGGAGACCCAGTACTTC	CASSLDGQGAGETQYF
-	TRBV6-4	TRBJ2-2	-	TGTGCCAGCAGCTATACCTGGGGCACCGGGGAGCTGTTTTTT	CASSYTWGTGELFF
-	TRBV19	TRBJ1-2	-	TGTGCCAGTAGTATAGTAAATCGTCCGCCTTATGGCTACACCTTC	CASSIVNRPPYGYTF
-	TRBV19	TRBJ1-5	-	TGTGCCAGTAGTATAGGACAGTCATCTCGCAATCAGCCCCAGCATTTT	CASSIGQSSRNQPQHF
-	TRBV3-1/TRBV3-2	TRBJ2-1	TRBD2	TGTGCCAGCAGCCAAGAATTGGGAGCGGGGGGATCCTACAATGAGCAGTTCTTC	CASSQELGAGGSYNEQFF
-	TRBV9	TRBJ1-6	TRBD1	TGTGCCAGCAGCGAGGGGGCAAGATCACCCCTCCACTTT	CASSEGARSPLHF
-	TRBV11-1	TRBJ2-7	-	TGTGCCAGCAGCCCCGGGGAGTCCTTCTACGAGCAGTACTTC	CASSPGESFYEQYF
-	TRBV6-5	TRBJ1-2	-	TGTGCCACCCCGAGGGGTAGGGTCATGAATGGCTACACCTTC	CATPRGRVMNGYTF
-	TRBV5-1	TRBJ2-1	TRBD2	TGCGCCAGCAGCTCTGGGGAGCGGGAGAGCTCCTACAATGAGCAGTTCTTC	CASSSGERESSYNEQFF
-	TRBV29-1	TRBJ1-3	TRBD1	TGCAGCGTTGTGGCAGGGGGCCCTACTGGAAACACCATATATTTT	CSVVAGGPTGNTIYF
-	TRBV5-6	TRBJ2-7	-	TGTGCCAGCAGCTCGGGAATCTTGGAGCAGTACTTC	CASSSGILEQYF
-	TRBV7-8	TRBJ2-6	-	TGTGCCAGCAGCTCGGCCCCCGGCTCTGGGGCCAACGTCCTGACTTTC	CASSSAPGSGANVLTF
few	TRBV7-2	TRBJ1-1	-	TGTGCCAGCAGCCTTCAACAGGGGAACACTGAAGCTTTCTTT	CASSLQQGNTEAFF
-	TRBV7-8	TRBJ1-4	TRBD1	TGTGCCAGCAGCCCTACCGCAAGGACAGGGGCCGAAAAACTGTTTTTT	CASSPTARTGAEKLFF
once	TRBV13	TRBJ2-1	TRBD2	TGTGCCAGCTCGGGGGGGCATGGCAATGAGCAGTTCTTC	CASSGGHGNEQFF
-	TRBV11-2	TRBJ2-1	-	TGTGCCAGCACCAGTCTACTCGCGGATGAGCAGTTCTTC	CASTSLLADEQFF
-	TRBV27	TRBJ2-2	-	TGTGCCAGCAGTTTAGAGGGGCGGATGAACACCGGGGAGCTGTTTTTT	CASSLEGRMNTGELFF
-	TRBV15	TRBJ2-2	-	TGTGCCACCAGCAGAGATCAATCCGGGGAGCTGTTTTTT	CATSRDQSGELFF
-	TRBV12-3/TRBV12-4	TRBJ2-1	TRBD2	TGTGCCAGCAGTTCGGGACTAGGGGATGAGCAGTTCTTC	CASSSGLGDEQFF
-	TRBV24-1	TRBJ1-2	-	TGTGCCACCAGTGTAGTGAGGCCAAAACGAGATGGCTACACCTTC	CATSVVRPKRDGYTF
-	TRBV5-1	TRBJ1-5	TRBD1	TGCGCCAGCAGCTTGGGGGCGCAGGGGGCAGGACAGCCCCAGCATTTT	CASSLGAQGAGQPQHF
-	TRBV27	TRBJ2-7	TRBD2	TGTGCCAGCAGTTTCGGGGGGAGCTCCTACGAGCAGTACTTC	CASSFGGSSYEQYF
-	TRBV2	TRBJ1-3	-	TGTGCCAGCACACAATTTGGAAACACCATATATTTT	CASTQFGNTIYF
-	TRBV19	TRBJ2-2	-	TGTGCCAGTAGTAAAATGGGGCTTGGTGTTATGATGGTCACCGGGGAGCTGTTTTTT	CASSKMGLGVMMVTGELFF
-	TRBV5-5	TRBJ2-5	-	TGTGCCAGCAGCTTGGATCCAGGGGAAGAGACCCAGTACTTC	CASSLDPGEETQYF
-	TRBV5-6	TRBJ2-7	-	TGTGCCAGCAGCTTGGGCAGGCACGAGCAGTACTTC	CASSLGRHEQYF
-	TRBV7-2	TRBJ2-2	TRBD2	TGTGCCAGCAGCTTAGTCTGGGCTAGCGGGGGGAACACCGGGGAGCTGTTTTTT	CASSLVWASGGNTGELFF
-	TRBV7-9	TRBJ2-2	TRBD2	TGTGCCAGCAGCTCCCGAGCGGGAGATAGCACCGGGGAGCTGTTTTTT	CASSSRAGDSTGELFF
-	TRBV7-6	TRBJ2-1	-	TGTGCCAGCAGCCGTGACTGGAGCTCCTACAATGAGCAGTTCTTC	CASSRDWSSYNEQFF
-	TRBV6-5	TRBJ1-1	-	TGTGCCAGCAGTCTACGACAGTGGGGGAACACTGAAGCTTTCTTT	CASSLRQWGNTEAFF
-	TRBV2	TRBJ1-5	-	TGTGCCAGCAGCAGGGGTCGAAACAATCAGCCCCAGCATTTT	CASSRGRNNQPQHF
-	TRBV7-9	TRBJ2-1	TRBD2	TGTGCCAGCAGCTCATCCGGGACTAGCGGTAATGAGCAGTTCTTC	CASSSSGTSGNEQFF
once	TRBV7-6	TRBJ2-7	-	TGTGCCAGCAGCTACCAAAGAGACGGCGAGCAGTACTTC	CASSYQRDGEQYF
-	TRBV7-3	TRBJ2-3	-	TGTGCCAGCAGCTTAGGGGGAGGAGGTACAGATACGCAGTATTTT	CASSLGGGGTDTQYF
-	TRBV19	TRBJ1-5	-	TGTGCCAGTAAGTGGGCCGGGGAAGGGAGCAATCAGCCCCAGCATTTT	CASKWAGEGSNQPQHF
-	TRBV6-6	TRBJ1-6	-	TGTGCCAGCAGTTACGCCGGACAGAATTCACCCCTCCACTTT	CASSYAGQNSPLHF
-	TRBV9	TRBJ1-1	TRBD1	TGTGCCAGCAGCGGCGACAGGGGGAACCAAAAAGCTTTCTTT	CASSGDRGNQKAFF
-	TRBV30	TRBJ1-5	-	TGTGCCTGGAGTGTGGAGGGTGGGCAGCCCCAGCATTTT	CAWSVEGGQPQHF
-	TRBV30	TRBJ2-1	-	TGTGCCTGGACTTCGGGGGCGGGCCGCTCCTACAATGAGCAGTTCTTC	CAWTSGAGRSYNEQFF
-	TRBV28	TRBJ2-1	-	TGTGCCAGCTGCCCAGTGGTGGCGGCGGAGCAGTTCTTC	CASCPVVAAEQFF
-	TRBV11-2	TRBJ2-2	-	TGTGCCAGCAGCACCGGGACTACCGGGGAGCTGTTTTTT	CASSTGTTGELFF
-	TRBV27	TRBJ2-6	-	TGTGCCAGCACCCGGACGGACTCTGGGGCCAACGTCCTGACTTTC	CASTRTDSGANVLTF
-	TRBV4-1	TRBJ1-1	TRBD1	TGCGCCAGCAGCCAAGTCTGGGCAGGGGGAGAAACTGAAGCTTTCTTT	CASSQVWAGGETEAFF
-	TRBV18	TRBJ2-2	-	TGTGCCAGCGCCGGACAGAGGGACACCGGGGAGCTGTTTTTT	CASAGQRDTGELFF
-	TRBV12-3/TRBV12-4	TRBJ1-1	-	TGTGCCAGCAGTATTACGACCAACACTGAAGCTTTCTTT	CASSITTNTEAFF
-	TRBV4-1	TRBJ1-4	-	TGCGCCAGCAGCCAAGTTGGGGAAGCGGAACTGTTTTTT	CASSQVGEAELFF
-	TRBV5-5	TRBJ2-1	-	TGTGCCAGCAGCTTGCGACAGACCCTATACAATGAGCAGTTCTTC	CASSLRQTLYNEQFF
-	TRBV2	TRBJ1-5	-	TGTGCCAGCAGCCCACAGGGATATAGCAATCAGCCCCAGCATTTT	CASSPQGYSNQPQHF